The next 31 T cell receptor beta chains were all read from a single sample in a study of cytomegalovirus exposure and HLA in healthy donors. It was with 60 Vbeta and 13 Jbeta primers that the PCR ran. This table comes from immunoSEQ multiplex PCR, and its TCRdb copy is limited to in-frame clones, with some not included. The sample carries fewer than 150,000 clones, 60% to 85% recorded once. The specimen was PBMCs. The receptors derive from a man aged 25-40 years in good health and CMV-seronegative.

The sample holds one count of this clone. J is TRBJ1-4 and V is TRBV7-6; 7 nucleotides agree with TRBD1. The CDR3 covers 14 residues. Germline V gene data show CDR1 as SGHVS and CDR2 as FNYEAQ. V shed 5 bases and J 6 bases; nucleotides not matched to a gene: 6. Written as DNA, the CDR3 is TGTGCCAGCAGCCGGCGTCAGGGGGATGAAAAACTGTTTTTT. Translation gives CASSRRQGDEKLFF.

This chain joins TRBV5-1 and TRBJ1-2; the D is unclear. Germline V CDR1 and CDR2: SGHRS, YFSETQ. V was trimmed by 0 bases and J by 3 bases, leaving 6 bases between them. The CDR3 loop spans 13 amino acids. The CDR3 region is CASSLDGDYGYTF. The CDR3 DNA is TGCGCCAGCAGCTTGGACGGAGACTATGGCTACACCTTC.

Written as DNA, the CDR3 is TGTGCCAGCAGTTTTAGCGGAATCTCCTACGAGCAGTACTTC. Amino acids: CASSFSGISYEQYF. The chain links TRBV28 to TRBJ2-7; perhaps TRBD2 as D (6 bases). The germline CDR1 and CDR2 sequences are MDHEN and SYDVKM. The CDR3 covers 14 residues. The V end was cut by 3 bases, the J end by 0 bases, with 9 bases between.

J is TRBJ2-5 and V is TRBV2; 11 nucleotides agree with TRBD2. Germline CDR1 SNHLY, CDR2 FYNNEI. The junction had 3 bases not matched to a gene; V was cut back by 5 bases and J by 1 base. The CDR3 is made up of 15 amino acids. The CDR3 protein is CASSWGLAAQETQYF. The DNA for the CDR3 is TGTGCCAGCAGTTGGGGACTAGCGGCCCAAGAGACCCAGTACTTC.

The chain links TRBV6-5 to TRBJ1-1, with TRBD1 matching over 12 bases. This CDR3 comprises 15 residues. CDR1 and CDR2 from the germline V gene are MNHEY and SVGAGI. V lost 0 bases and J lost 6; bases outside the gene matches: 2. The CDR3 here is CASSYSGQGASEAFF. The CDR3 DNA is TGTGCCAGCAGTTACTCGGGACAGGGGGCGTCTGAAGCTTTCTTT.

The chain uses TRBV6-4 and TRBJ1-1; D remains ambiguous. Germline V gene data show CDR1 as MRHNA and CDR2 as SNTAGT. The CDR3 is 13 residues long. V gave up 4 bases and J gave up 2 bases, with 8 bases separating them. CDR3 amino acids: CASSVDKNTEAFF. The CDR3, as DNA: TGTGCCAGCAGTGTAGACAAAAACACTGAAGCTTTCTTT.

This sequence joins TRBV2 and TRBJ2-7; D call uncertain. Trimming took 3 bases from V and 4 from J, leaving 4 bases between them. Looked up from germline, CDR1 is SNHLY and CDR2 is FYNNEI. The CDR3 is 11 amino acids. This chain's CDR3 is CASSDIYEQYF. The DNA of the CDR3 is TGTGCCAGCAGTGACATTTACGAGCAGTACTTC.

CDR3 in DNA: TGTGCCAGCAGTTATGCCGACAGGGGCTTTACTAACGAGCAGTACTTC. Translation: CASSYADRGFTNEQYF. The V and J genes are TRBV6-9 and TRBJ2-7; 8 nucleotides agree with TRBD1. V lost 2 bases and J lost 5; bases outside the gene matches: 11. CDR1 MNHGY and CDR2 SVAAGI come from the germline V gene. This CDR3 is built from 16 residues.

The chain recombines TRBV5-1 with TRBJ1-4; perhaps TRBD1 as D (5 bases). V lost 7 bases and J lost 8, with 21 bases in between. CDR1 and CDR2 (germline): SGHRS, YFSETQ. This CDR3 has 15 amino acids. CDR3 nucleotides: TGCGCCAGCGCCGTCCAGGGAGGCTCGGGAGAAAAACTGTTTTTT. This sequence encodes CASAVQGGSGEKLFF.

The gene calls are TRBV10-3 and TRBJ1-6; D call uncertain. The V gene lost 0 bases and the J gene lost 4 bases, with 13 bases spanning the gap. There are 17 residues in the CDR3. The germline gives CDR1 ENHRY, CDR2 SYGVKD. The CDR3 DNA is TGTGCCATCAGTGAGTCCATCGGGTTCGGTTATAATTCACCCCTCCACTTT. Its translation: CAISESIGFGYNSPLHF.

This clone was counted a few times. The V call is TRBV30, the J call TRBJ2-7, with 11 bases lining up with TRBD1. The CDR3 loop spans 12 amino acids. With V trimmed by 5 bases and J by 4 bases, 1 base remained unmatched. Germline assignment: CDR1 GTSNPN and CDR2 SVGIG (reference sequence). The CDR3 reads CAWGQGAYEQYF. In DNA form, the CDR3 reads TGTGCCTGGGGACAGGGGGCTTACGAGCAGTACTTC.

As DNA, the CDR3 is TGTGCCAGCAGTTTATTCCCGGGAGGGTTGGACGAGCAGTACTTC. Translated: CASSLFPGGLDEQYF. The chain employs TRBV27 and TRBJ2-7, with 8 positions matching TRBD2. The trim removed 1 base at V and 5 bases at J, leaving 7 bases unmatched. CDR1 MNHEY and CDR2 SMNVEV come from the germline V gene (reference sequence). This CDR3 has 15 residues.

The CDR3 nucleotides are TGTGCCAGCATCCTGACAGGGGGTGGATCCGATACGCAGTATTTT. This gives the protein CASILTGGGSDTQYF. The chain carries TRBV7-6 and TRBJ2-3, with 9 bases fitting TRBD1. V lost 7 bases to trimming and J lost 6 bases; unmatched junction nucleotides: 11. CDR3 length: 15 residues. Germline assignment: CDR1 SGHVS and CDR2 FNYEAQ.

This clone occurred once. The chain couples TRBV19 to TRBJ2-1; 10 bases align to TRBD1. V shed 7 bases and J 1 base; nucleotides not matched to a gene: 4. CDR1 is LNHDA and CDR2 is SQIVND in the germline V gene (reference sequence). The CDR3 consists of 15 residues. The CDR3 is CASIRDRGSYNEQFF. In DNA, the CDR3 is TGTGCCAGTATTCGGGACAGGGGTTCCTACAATGAGCAGTTCTTC.

This clone showed up just once. The V gene is TRBV4-3, the J gene TRBJ1-2; 11 bases map to TRBD1. Trimming cost V 1 base and J 8 bases; bases outside gene matches: 9. The CDR3 has 16 residues. CDR1 and CDR2 (germline): LGHNA, YSLEER. CDR3 nucleotide sequence: TGCGCCAGCAGCCAAGCCCCGGGACAGGGGGGACCCGGCTACACCTTC. This gives the protein CASSQAPGQGGPGYTF.

The CDR3 spells CASSYLGAMNTGELFF. The CDR3 bases are TGTGCCAGCAGTTACTTAGGGGCGATGAACACCGGGGAGCTGTTTTTT. This sequence joins TRBV6-5 and TRBJ2-2; a weak D match, TRBD1 (5 bases). CDR3 size: 16 residues. The V gene's germline CDR1 is MNHEY and CDR2 SVGAGI. V was trimmed by 1 base and J by 1 base, leaving 10 bases between them.

The chain employs TRBV19 and TRBJ2-2; possibly TRBD1 for D (7 bases). Looked up from germline, CDR1 is LNHDA and CDR2 is SQIVND (reference sequence). This CDR3 spans 14 amino acids. V lost 5 bases, J lost 6 bases, and 13 bases lay in between. CDR3 coding DNA: TGTGCCAGTAGTGCAGGGGGGTCTTCCGGGGAGCTGTTTTTT. Translated, it gives CASSAGGSSGELFF.

In its sample, this clone was seen a few times. The chain combines TRBV15 with TRBJ2-5; D not certain. Germline assignment: CDR1 LNHNV and CDR2 YYDKDF (reference sequence). The CDR3 totals 15 residues. V shed 0 bases and J shed 2 bases, with 10 bases lying between them. The CDR3 protein is CATSRDVSVQETQYF. The CDR3 bases are TGTGCCACCAGCAGAGATGTGTCAGTACAAGAGACCCAGTACTTC.

J is TRBJ1-6 and V is TRBV5-1; 7 nucleotides align to TRBD1. Trimming at V came to 2 bases and at J to 7 bases, leaving 12 bases not matched to a gene. The CDR3 runs 17 residues. The germline V gene encodes CDR1 SGHRS and CDR2 YFSETQ. The CDR3 reads CASSLLAPGTANSPLHF. The CDR3 DNA follows: TGCGCCAGCAGCTTATTGGCACCCGGGACAGCAAATTCACCCCTCCACTTT.

Points on this clone: The germline gene is not matched at one end of the junction; a read error may be the cause. This chain's CDR3 is CASSTGGNEQFF. CDR3 sequence (DNA): TGTGCTAGCAGTACGGGGGGCAATGAGCAGTTCTTC. This rearrangement joins TRBV7-7 to TRBJ2-1; 7 bases fit TRBD2. Germline CDR1 is SSHAT and CDR2 is FNYEAQ (reference sequence). The CDR3 spans 12 residues.

V usage is TRBV27 and J usage is TRBJ2-7; 8 positions agree with TRBD2. The CDR3 contains 13 residues. V lost 7 bases to trimming and J lost 7 bases; unmatched junction nucleotides: 9. Per germline, CDR1 MNHEY and CDR2 SMNVEV (reference sequence). The CDR3 region is CASTEAGGREQYF. The CDR3 DNA is TGTGCCAGCACCGAGGCGGGAGGACGAGAGCAGTACTTC.

The chain is built from TRBV30 and TRBJ1-1, with D unresolved. This CDR3 contains 12 residues. Germline CDR1 GTSNPN, CDR2 SVGIG (reference sequence). V was clipped by 1 base and J by 3 bases, with 6 bases between them. Here the CDR3 reads CAWSGTDTEAFF. CDR3 nucleotide sequence: TGTGCCTGGAGTGGTACGGACACTGAAGCTTTCTTT.

The chain couples TRBV4-3 to TRBJ1-5, with D possibly TRBD1 on 5 matching bases. Germline loops: CDR1 LGHNA, CDR2 YSLEER. The CDR3 loop spans 16 amino acids. V lost 0 bases and J 2 bases, leaving 11 bases between the germline ends. CDR3 in amino acids: CASSQDWQGGNQPQHF. As DNA, the CDR3 is TGCGCCAGCAGCCAAGATTGGCAGGGTGGCAATCAGCCCCAGCATTTT.

This clone has just a few counts. The chain carries TRBV7-2 and TRBJ2-1, with 7 bases that match TRBD1. Germline V gives CDR1 SGHTA, CDR2 FQGNSA. The junction had 9 bases not matched to a gene; V was cut back by 6 bases and J by 10 bases. The CDR3 loop spans 13 amino acids. Written as DNA, the CDR3 is TGTGCCAGCAGAACAGGGGTGCTAGAGGAGCAGTTCTTC. As protein: CASRTGVLEEQFF.

The chain combines TRBV7-9 with TRBJ2-1; 7 bases map to TRBD1. J was trimmed by 0 bases and V by 2 bases; bases with no gene match: 7. This CDR3 has 17 amino acids. Germline V CDR1 and CDR2: SEHNR, FQNEAQ (reference sequence). The chain's CDR3 is CASSLRQGASSYNEQFF. Here the CDR3 DNA reads TGTGCCAGCAGCTTACGACAGGGAGCGAGCTCCTACAATGAGCAGTTCTTC.

The rearrangement links TRBV27 to TRBJ1-1; D ambiguous. CDR1 and CDR2 (germline): MNHEY, SMNVEV (reference sequence). Trimming took off 6 bases at V and 1 base at J, with 12 bases between the two ends. The CDR3 runs to 14 residues. The CDR3 DNA follows: TGTGCCAGCAGCCCTGGGCGTGGGAACACTGAAGCTTTCTTT. Translation: CASSPGRGNTEAFF.

V gene TRBV30 combines with J gene TRBJ1-2, with D possibly being TRBD1 (6 bases). CDR3 size: 14 residues. With 2 bases removed from V and 4 bases from J, the gap between germline ends came to 14 bases. Germline values: CDR1 GTSNPN, CDR2 SVGIG (reference sequence). CDR3 sequence (DNA): TGTGCCTGGAGTCTTACTACAGGGACCTATGGCTACACCTTC. Translated, it gives CAWSLTTGTYGYTF.

This clone was seen ten or more times. At the DNA level, this CDR3 is encoded by other sequences in the same sample as well. The chain employs TRBV6-5 and TRBJ1-4, with 10 bases matching TRBD1. Looked up from germline, CDR1 is MNHEY and CDR2 is SVGAGI. CDR3 size: 16 residues. Germline trimming cut 0 bases from V and 8 bases from J; bases unmatched to any gene: 6. CDR3 region: CASSYSRDRGREKLFF. The CDR3 DNA sequence: TGTGCCAGCAGTTACTCGCGGGACAGGGGAAGGGAAAAACTGTTTTTT.

In its sample, this clone was seen a few times. The rearrangement links TRBV30 to TRBJ2-1, with 8 bases lining up with TRBD2. CDR1 GTSNPN and CDR2 SVGIG come from the germline V gene (reference sequence). V lost 5 bases, J lost 6 bases, and 6 bases stayed unmatched. The CDR3 extends over 13 amino acids. CDR3 protein: CAWAELAVNEQFF. DNA for the CDR3: TGTGCCTGGGCGGAACTAGCGGTCAATGAGCAGTTCTTC.

The gene calls are TRBV4-2 and TRBJ2-7; TRBD2 agrees at 14 bases. Per germline, CDR1 LGHNA and CDR2 YNFKEQ. After removal of 6 bases from V and 5 bases from J, the junction contained 15 bases not matched to a gene. This CDR3 contains 18 residues. Here the CDR3 DNA reads TGTGCCAGCAGTCGAGGAGTCAAAGGACTAGCGGGGGGCCACGAGCAGTACTTC. This sequence encodes CASSRGVKGLAGGHEQYF.

The gene calls are TRBV7-3 and TRBJ1-1, with TRBD1 matching over 8 bases. The trim removed 0 bases at V and 5 bases at J, leaving 5 bases unmatched. Germline values: CDR1 SGHTA, CDR2 FQGTGA. CDR3 length equals 15 residues. The CDR3 spells CASSLTGQGWTEAFF. The CDR3 nucleotides read TGTGCCAGCAGCTTAACAGGACAGGGTTGGACTGAAGCTTTCTTT.